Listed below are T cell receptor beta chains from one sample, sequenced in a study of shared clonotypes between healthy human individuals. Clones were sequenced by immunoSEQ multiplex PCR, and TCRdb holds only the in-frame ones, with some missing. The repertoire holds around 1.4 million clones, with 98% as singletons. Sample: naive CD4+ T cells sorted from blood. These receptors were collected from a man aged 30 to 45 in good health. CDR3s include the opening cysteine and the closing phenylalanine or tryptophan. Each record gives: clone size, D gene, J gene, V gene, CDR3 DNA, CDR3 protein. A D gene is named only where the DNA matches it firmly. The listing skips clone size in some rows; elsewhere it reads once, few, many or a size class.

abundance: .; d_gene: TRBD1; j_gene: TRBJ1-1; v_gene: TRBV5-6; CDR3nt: TGTGCCAGCAGCTTGGTTGACAGGGGAAACACTGAAGCTTTCTTT; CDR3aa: CASSLVDRGNTEAFF
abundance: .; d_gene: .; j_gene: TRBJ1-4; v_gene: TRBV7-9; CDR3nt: TGTGCCAGCAGCTTAGGCGTACAGGGTCGGGATGAAAAACTGTTTTTT; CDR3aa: CASSLGVQGRDEKLFF
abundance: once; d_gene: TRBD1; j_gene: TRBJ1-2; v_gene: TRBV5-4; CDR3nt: TGTGCCAGCAGCTTGCCAAATGGACAGGGGGCTGGGGTCACCTTC; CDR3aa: CASSLPNGQGAGVTF
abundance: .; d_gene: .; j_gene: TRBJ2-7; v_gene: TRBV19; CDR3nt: TGTGCCAGTAGTACCCGTCAGGGTAGGAGAAACGAGCAGTACTTC; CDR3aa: CASSTRQGRRNEQYF
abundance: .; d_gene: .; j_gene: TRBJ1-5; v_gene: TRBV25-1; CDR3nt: TGTGCCAGCAGCCTTTGGGAGGGGTCCCAGCATTTT; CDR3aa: CASSLWEGSQHF
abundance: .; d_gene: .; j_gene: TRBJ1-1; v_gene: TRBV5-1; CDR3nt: TGCGCCAGCAGCCTAACCTATCAGGGGCCTGAAGCTTTCTTT; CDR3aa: CASSLTYQGPEAFF
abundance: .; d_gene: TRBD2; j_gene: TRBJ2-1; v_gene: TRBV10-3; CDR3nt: TGTGCCATCGAAGCGGCAAGCGGGAGTCCTTTCTCCTACAATGAGCAGTTCTTC; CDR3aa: CAIEAASGSPFSYNEQFF
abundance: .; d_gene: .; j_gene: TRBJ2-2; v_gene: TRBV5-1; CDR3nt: TGCGCCAGCGGCCTCGGAGTGGGCACCGGGGAGCTGTTTTTT; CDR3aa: CASGLGVGTGELFF
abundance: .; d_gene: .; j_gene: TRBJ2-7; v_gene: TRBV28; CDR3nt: TGTGCCAGCAGTGCGAGCTACGAGCAGTACTTC; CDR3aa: CASSASYEQYF
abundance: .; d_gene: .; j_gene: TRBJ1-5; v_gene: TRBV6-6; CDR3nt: TGTGCCAATCACAGAAATTATAGCAATCAGCCCCAGCATTTT; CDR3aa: CANHRNYSNQPQHF
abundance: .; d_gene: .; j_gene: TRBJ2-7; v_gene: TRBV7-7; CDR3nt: TGTGCTAGCAGTCGAGGACCCTACTACGAGCAGTACTTC; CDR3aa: CASSRGPYYEQYF
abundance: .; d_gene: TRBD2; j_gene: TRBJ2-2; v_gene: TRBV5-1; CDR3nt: TGCGCCAGCAGCTGGGGACTAGCGGGAGTCACCGGGGAGCTGTTTTTT; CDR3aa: CASSWGLAGVTGELFF
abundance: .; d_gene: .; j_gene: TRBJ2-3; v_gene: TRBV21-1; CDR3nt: TGTGCCAGCAGCGGGGACAGGGTGGCAGATACGCAGTATTTT; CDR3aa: CASSGDRVADTQYF
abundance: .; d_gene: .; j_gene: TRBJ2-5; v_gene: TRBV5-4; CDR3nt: TGTGCCAGCAGCCTAAGAGTTGTGACTCAAGAGACCCAGTACTTC; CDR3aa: CASSLRVVTQETQYF
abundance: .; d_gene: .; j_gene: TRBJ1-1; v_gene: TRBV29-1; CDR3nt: TGCAGCGTTGGCGGACGAGGGGGGGTCCGGACTGAAGCTTTCTTT; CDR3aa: CSVGGRGGVRTEAFF
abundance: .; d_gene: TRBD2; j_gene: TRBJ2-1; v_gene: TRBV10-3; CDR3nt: TGTGCCATCCGGGGACTAGCGGGGTACAATGAGCAGTTCTTC; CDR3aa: CAIRGLAGYNEQFF
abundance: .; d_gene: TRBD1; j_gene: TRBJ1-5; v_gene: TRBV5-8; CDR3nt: TGTGCCAGCAGCCAGGGGGCATATAGCAATCAGCCCCAGCATTTT; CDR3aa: CASSQGAYSNQPQHF
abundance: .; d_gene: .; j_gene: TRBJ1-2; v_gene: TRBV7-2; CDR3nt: TGTGCCAGCAGCTTAGGAGTTCTGGGGGATGGCTACACCTTC; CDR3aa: CASSLGVLGDGYTF
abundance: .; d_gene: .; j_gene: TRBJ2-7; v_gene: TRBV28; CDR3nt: TGTGCCAGCAGTTTACCGAGACAGCGGGCAGGGGAGCAGTACTTC; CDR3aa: CASSLPRQRAGEQYF
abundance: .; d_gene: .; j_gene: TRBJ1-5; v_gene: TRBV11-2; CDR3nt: TGTGCCAGCAGCGCCGGGACTCTGGGCAATCAGCCCCAGCATTTT; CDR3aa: CASSAGTLGNQPQHF
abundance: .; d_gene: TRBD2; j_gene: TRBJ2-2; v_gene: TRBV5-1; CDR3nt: TGCGCCAGCAGCTTGGAGCCTAGCGGGAACGTAGGGGAGCTGTTTTTT; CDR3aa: CASSLEPSGNVGELFF
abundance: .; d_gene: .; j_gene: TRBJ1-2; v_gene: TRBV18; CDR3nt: TGTGCCAGCTCACCACCCGTGGGGGGCTATGGCTACACCTTC; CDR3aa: CASSPPVGGYGYTF
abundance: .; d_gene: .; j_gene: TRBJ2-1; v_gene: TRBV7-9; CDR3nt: TGTGCCAGCAGCTTCCGAAGGGGGGACTACAATGAGCAGTTCTTC; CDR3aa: CASSFRRGDYNEQFF
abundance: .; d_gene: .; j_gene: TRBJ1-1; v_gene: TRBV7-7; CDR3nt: TGTGCTAGCAGCCAGGACAGGAACACTGAAGCTTTCTTT; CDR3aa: CASSQDRNTEAFF
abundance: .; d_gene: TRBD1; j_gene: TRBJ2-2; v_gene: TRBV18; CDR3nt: TGTGCCAGCTCACCGCTCCTAGGGACAGCCAACACCGGGGAGCTGTTTTTT; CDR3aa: CASSPLLGTANTGELFF
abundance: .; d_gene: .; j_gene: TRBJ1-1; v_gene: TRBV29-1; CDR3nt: TGCAGCACAGAACAGGGAGACACTGAAGCTTTCTTT; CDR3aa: CSTEQGDTEAFF
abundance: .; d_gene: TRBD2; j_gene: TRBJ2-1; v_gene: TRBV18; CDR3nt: TGTGCCAGCTCACCCGGACTAGCGGAGTACAATGAGCAGTTCTTC; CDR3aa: CASSPGLAEYNEQFF
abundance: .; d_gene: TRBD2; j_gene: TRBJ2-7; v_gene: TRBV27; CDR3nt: TGTGCCAGCAGGTTCCGGGAGGGCTTCCACGAGCAGTACTTC; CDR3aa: CASRFREGFHEQYF
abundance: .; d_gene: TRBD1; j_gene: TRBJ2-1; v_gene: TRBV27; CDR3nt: TGTGCCAGCAGTCCACCTCGACTAAACAGGGGGGATTACAATGAGCAGTTCTTC; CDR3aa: CASSPPRLNRGDYNEQFF
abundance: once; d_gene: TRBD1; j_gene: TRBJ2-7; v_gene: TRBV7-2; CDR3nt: TGTGCCAGCAGCTTAGTACCACAGGGGCTGTACGAGCAGTACTTC; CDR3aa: CASSLVPQGLYEQYF
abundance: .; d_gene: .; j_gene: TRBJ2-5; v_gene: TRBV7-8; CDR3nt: TGTGCCAGCAGCTTAGCGGTGCGAGAGACCCAGTACTTC; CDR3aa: CASSLAVRETQYF
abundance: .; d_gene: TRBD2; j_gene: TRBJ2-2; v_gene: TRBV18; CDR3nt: TGTGCCAGCTCACCGATATTTTCTGGACTAGGGGAGACCGGGGAGCTGTTTTTT; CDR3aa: CASSPIFSGLGETGELFF
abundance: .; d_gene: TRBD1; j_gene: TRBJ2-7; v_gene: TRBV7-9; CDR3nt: TGTGCCAGCAGCACCGGGACAGGGCTTGTGGGGGAGCAGTACTTC; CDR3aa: CASSTGTGLVGEQYF
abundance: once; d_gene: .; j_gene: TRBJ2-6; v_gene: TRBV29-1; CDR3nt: TGCAGCGTTGCCTTAGGGGTCGGGGCCAACGTCCTGACTTTC; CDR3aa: CSVALGVGANVLTF
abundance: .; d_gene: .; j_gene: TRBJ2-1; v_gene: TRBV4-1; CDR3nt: TGCGCCAGCAGCCAAATTCGTAACAATGAGCAGTTCTTC; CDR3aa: CASSQIRNNEQFF
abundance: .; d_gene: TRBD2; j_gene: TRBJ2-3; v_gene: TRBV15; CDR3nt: TGTGCCACCAGCAGAGATTTGGGACTAGCGGGAGCCCAAGACCTCACAGATACGCAGTATTTT; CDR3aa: CATSRDLGLAGAQDLTDTQYF
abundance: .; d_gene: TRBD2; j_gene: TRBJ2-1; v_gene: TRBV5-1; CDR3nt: TGCGCCAGCAGTAGTAGCGGGAGCTCCTACAATGAGCAGTTCTTC; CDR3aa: CASSSSGSSYNEQFF
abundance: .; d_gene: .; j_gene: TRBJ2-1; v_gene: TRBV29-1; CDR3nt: TGCAGCGTTGAAAGTTTCGAAATACTTTCCTACAATGAGCAGTTCTTC; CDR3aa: CSVESFEILSYNEQFF
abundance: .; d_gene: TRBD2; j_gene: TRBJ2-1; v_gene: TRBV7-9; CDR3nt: TGTGCCAGCAGCCCCAGCGGGAGTGTGGGCTACAATGAGCAGTTCTTC; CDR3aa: CASSPSGSVGYNEQFF
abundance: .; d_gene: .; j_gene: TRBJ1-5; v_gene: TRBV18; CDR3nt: TGTGCCAGCTCACCACGCGTTCTCGGGTTCGATAATCAGCCCCAGCATTTT; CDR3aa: CASSPRVLGFDNQPQHF
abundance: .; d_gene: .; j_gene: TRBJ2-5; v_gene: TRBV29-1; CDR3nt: TGCAGCGTTGAAGGGGGGTATAAGGGCAGGGCAGGGGAGACCCAGTACTTC; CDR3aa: CSVEGGYKGRAGETQYF
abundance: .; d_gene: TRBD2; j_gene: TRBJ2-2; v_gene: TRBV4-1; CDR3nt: TGCGCCAGCAGCCAAGAAAGCGGGAGGGCGGGCACCGGGGAGCTGTTTTTT; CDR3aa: CASSQESGRAGTGELFF
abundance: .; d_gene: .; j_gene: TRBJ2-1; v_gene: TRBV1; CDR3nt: TGCACCAGCAGCCAAGGCTCTAGCGGAGACTTAAGCTCCTACAATGAGCAGTTCTTC; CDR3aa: CTSSQGSSGDLSSYNEQFF
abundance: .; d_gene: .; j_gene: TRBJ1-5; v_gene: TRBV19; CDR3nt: TGTGCCAGTAGTAGGATCAGGGTGACTAGCAATCAGCCCCAGCATTTT; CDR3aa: CASSRIRVTSNQPQHF
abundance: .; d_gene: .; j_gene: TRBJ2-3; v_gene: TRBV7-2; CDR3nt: TGTGCCAGCAGCTTAGTCGGGATCTCAGATACGCAGTATTTT; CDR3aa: CASSLVGISDTQYF
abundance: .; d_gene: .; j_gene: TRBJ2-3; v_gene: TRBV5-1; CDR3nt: TGCGCCAGCAGCTTGGCCCAGGGGCGAGATACGCAGTATTTT; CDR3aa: CASSLAQGRDTQYF
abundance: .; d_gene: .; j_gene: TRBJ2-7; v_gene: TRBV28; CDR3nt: TGTGCCAGCTTCGGACGTAAAAGCTCCTACGAGCAGTACTTC; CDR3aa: CASFGRKSSYEQYF
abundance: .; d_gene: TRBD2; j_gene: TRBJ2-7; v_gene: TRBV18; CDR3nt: TGTGCCAGCTCACCCCCTAGCGGGGCCTCCTACGAGCAGTACTTC; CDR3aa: CASSPPSGASYEQYF
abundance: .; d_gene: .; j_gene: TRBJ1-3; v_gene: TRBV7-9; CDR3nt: TGTGCCAGCAGCACAAGGACACCCTCTGGAAACACCATATATTTT; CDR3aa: CASSTRTPSGNTIYF
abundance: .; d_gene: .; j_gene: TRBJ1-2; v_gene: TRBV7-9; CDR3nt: TGTGCCTTCCTGGGGGGGACTGAGGAGGGCTACACCTTC; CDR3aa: CAFLGGTEEGYTF
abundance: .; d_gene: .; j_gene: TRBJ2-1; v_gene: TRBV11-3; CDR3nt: TGTGCCAGCAGCTCCCACCTGGGGGCGGAGCAGTTCTTC; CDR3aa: CASSSHLGAEQFF
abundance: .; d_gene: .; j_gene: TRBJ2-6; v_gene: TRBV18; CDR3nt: TGTGCCAGCTCACCCGGTCGGGCCTCTGGGGCCAACGTCCTGACTTTC; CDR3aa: CASSPGRASGANVLTF
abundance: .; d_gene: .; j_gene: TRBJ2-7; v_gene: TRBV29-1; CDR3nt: TGCAGCGTCCTCACTGGCCTAGCGAGCTACGAGCAGTACTTC; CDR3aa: CSVLTGLASYEQYF
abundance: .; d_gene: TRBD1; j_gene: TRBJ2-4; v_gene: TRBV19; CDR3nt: TGTGCCAGTAGTTATGGGACAGAGAACATTCAGTACTTC; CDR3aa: CASSYGTENIQYF